One and the same sample provided the 6 T cell receptor beta chains below, sequenced in a study of blood T cell repertoires in COVID-19. The assay was immunoSEQ multiplex PCR, and TCRdb's table has in-frame clones only and misses some. Counted here are about 180,000 clones, 70% to 80% occurring once; the ten biggest clones make up about 7.8%. The sample consisted of peripheral blood. The source of these receptors is a woman aged 60-75 years with COVID-19, enrolled during active disease.

J is TRBJ2-1 and V is TRBV7-2; 9 bases are a match to TRBD1. J gave up 0 bases and V 5 bases, and 14 bases lay outside the gene matches. Germline V gives CDR1 SGHTA, CDR2 FQGNSA. The CDR3 loop spans 19 amino acids. The CDR3 nucleotides are TGTGCCAGCAGCCCCAGGGACAGGGTATTACCGAGCTCCTACAATGAGCAGTTCTTC. Protein: CASSPRDRVLPSSYNEQFF.

Points on this clone: An end of the junction differs from the germline gene, which may be a read error. The CDR3 sequence: CASSPDRGQGAEDTQYF. CDR3 coding DNA: TGTGCTAGCAGCCCGGATCGCGGACAGGGGGCAGAAGATACGCAGTATTTT. V gene TRBV7-7 combines with J gene TRBJ2-3; TRBD1 aligns across 11 bases. The CDR3 covers 17 residues. Germline V gene lookup returns CDR1 SSHAT and CDR2 FNYEAQ (reference sequence).

The chain carries TRBV18 and TRBJ2-5; tentative D call: TRBD2 (6 bases). Germline loops: CDR1 KGHSH, CDR2 LQKENI. Trimming stripped 2 bases from V and 2 bases from J, with 15 bases between. There are 16 residues in the CDR3. The CDR3 region is CASSPGGRTGQETQYF. CDR3 DNA: TGTGCCAGCTCACCAGGAGGGAGGACGGGACAAGAGACCCAGTACTTC.

The genes are TRBV7-9 and TRBJ2-2, with D possibly being TRBD1 (6 bases). The germline V gene has CDR1 SEHNR and CDR2 FQNEAQ (reference sequence). CDR3 size: 18 residues. V shed 6 bases and J shed 1 base, with 21 bases lying between them. The chain's CDR3 is CASSPRRIRDKNTGELFF. The DNA for the CDR3 is TGTGCCAGCAGTCCGCGCCGTATCCGGGACAAGAACACCGGGGAGCTGTTTTTT. The variable domain in full, with the rest retrieved from reference TRBV7-9 and TRBJ2-2, is DTGVSQNPRHKITKRGQNVTFRCDPISEHNRLYWYRQTLGQGPEFLTYFQNEAQLEKSRLLSDRFSAERPKGSFSTLEIQRTEQGDSAMYLCASSPRRIRDKNTGELFFGEGSRLTVL.

J is TRBJ1-4 and V is TRBV30; D is unresolved. This CDR3 spans 14 amino acids. Germline assignment: CDR1 GTSNPN and CDR2 SVGIG (reference sequence). V was shortened by 3 bases and J by 4 bases, with 12 bases between the two germline ends. CDR3 coding DNA: TGTGCCTGGAGCCGAGCAGGCTTTAATGAAAAACTGTTTTTT. Its protein product is CAWSRAGFNEKLFF.

This clone was seen more than once but under ten times. The chain recombines TRBV6-2 or TRBV6-3 with TRBJ2-3; TRBD2 is a possible D gene (6 bases). Germline CDR1 is MNHEY and CDR2 is SVGEGT. CDR3 size: 18 residues. V lost 0 bases, J lost 0 bases, and 16 bases lay in between. CDR3 residues: CASSYSIMAGTSTDTQYF. The CDR3 nucleotides read TGTGCCAGCAGTTACTCGATTATGGCGGGGACTAGCACAGATACGCAGTATTTT.